This passage covers 2 T cell receptor beta chains from one sample sequenced in a study of blood T cell repertoires in COVID-19. Assay: immunoSEQ multiplex PCR; the TCRdb copy retains only in-frame clones and omits some. The sample has some 380,000 clones, about four fifths seen once. Input material: peripheral blood. All receptors derive from a human donor with acute or convalescent COVID-19. The donor label of this sample is uncertain.

The chain uses TRBV10-1 and TRBJ2-7; 7 nucleotides agree with TRBD1. V lost 4 bases, J lost 0 bases, and 0 bases stayed unmatched. Germline values: CDR1 WNHNN, CDR2 SYGVQD (reference sequence). The CDR3 covers 13 residues. The CDR3 is CASSGDSSYEQYF. In DNA form, the CDR3 reads TGCGCCAGCAGTGGGGACAGCTCCTACGAGCAGTACTTC.

CDR3 in DNA: TGCGCCAGCAGCTTGACTCCGGGACAGGTTAATGAAAAACTGTTTTTT. It is translated as CASSLTPGQVNEKLFF. The chain uses TRBV5-1 and TRBJ1-4, with 8 nucleotides matching TRBD1. Per the germline V gene, CDR1 is SGHRS and CDR2 is YFSETQ. Germline trimming cut 1 base from V and 4 bases from J; bases unmatched to any gene: 6. The CDR3 is made up of 16 amino acids.